Listed below are T cell receptor beta chains from one sample, sequenced in a study of PD-L1 blockade in urothelial cancer. Assay used: immunoSEQ multiplex PCR; TCRdb lists only in-frame clones, some missing. The table lists 75,000 to 100,000 clones, less than 85% of them singletons. The material was PBMCs, obtained around atezolizumab (anti-PD-L1) treatment. All receptors come from a man in his 70s with urothelial cancer. Each CDR3 is given with its conserved first and last residue. Each record gives: D gene, CDR3 length, clone size, J gene, V gene, CDR3 protein, CDR3 DNA. The D gene is left open where the match is weak. Some rows have no size entry. The others give once, few or many, or a class for an expanded clone.

- | 15 | - | TRBJ1-5 | TRBV5-6 | CASSFKGQKNQPQHF | TGTGCCAGCAGCTTCAAGGGGCAGAAGAATCAGCCCCAGCATTTT
TRBD1 | 14 | - | TRBJ1-2 | TRBV5-1 | CASSLSDRAYGYTF | TGCGCCAGCAGCTTGAGCGACAGGGCCTATGGCTACACCTTC
TRBD1 | 16 | - | TRBJ1-2 | TRBV5-4 | CASSTGQATSNYGYTF | TGTGCCAGCAGCACGGGACAGGCGACCTCTAACTATGGCTACACCTTC
TRBD2 | 17 | - | TRBJ2-1 | TRBV9 | CASSVGLAGGLGNEQFF | TGTGCCAGCAGCGTAGGTCTAGCGGGAGGCCTGGGGAATGAGCAGTTCTTC
- | 15 | once | TRBJ2-2 | TRBV6-5 | CASSRQLTYTGELFF | TGTGCCAGCAGTCGACAGTTAACCTACACCGGGGAGCTGTTTTTT
TRBD2 | 15 | - | TRBJ2-1 | TRBV5-1 | CASSLGLAGGGEQFF | TGCGCCAGCAGCTTGGGACTAGCGGGGGGAGGGGAGCAGTTCTTC
- | 15 | - | TRBJ2-3 | TRBV6-1 | CASRWDHTGSDTQYF | TGTGCCAGCAGGTGGGACCATACAGGGTCAGATACGCAGTATTTT
- | 17 | - | TRBJ1-3 | TRBV4-1 | CASSQRAGANSGNTIYF | TGCGCCAGCAGCCAAAGAGCAGGCGCCAACTCTGGAAACACCATATATTTT
TRBD1 | 15 | - | TRBJ2-3 | TRBV18 | CASSPRTGSTDTQYF | TGTGCCAGCTCACCACGGACAGGGAGCACAGATACGCAGTATTTT
TRBD1 | 15 | - | TRBJ1-6 | TRBV6-1 | CASCSAGTGHSPLHF | TGTGCCAGCTGCAGTGCCGGGACAGGGCATTCACCCCTCCACTTT